The 27 T cell receptor beta chains below were found in one sample sequenced in a study of beta chain features in type 1 diabetes (dated by TCRdb to the late 2010s). The library came from the immunoSEQ multiplex PCR assay. The entire amount of isolated RNA was reverse transcribed using the High Capacity cDNA Reverse Transcription Kit, so the sequenced TCRB transcripts were expressed ones. TCRdb took over this immuneACCESS table, retaining in-frame rearrangements with V and J assigned. Such tables are incomplete; in checked studies, under half of the missing clones stem from an unresolved V gene, and the remainder is unexplained. In this sample the table shows 970,000 or so clones, roughly a sixth of which occur a single time. The top ten constitute 0.023% of the sample. The material sequenced was naive CD4+ T cells from blood. The sample's cell subset or site label, decoded: true naive CD4+ T cells. Receptors originate from a woman in her late teens or twenties in good health.

Points on this clone: An end of the junction differs from the germline gene, which may be a read error. The chain joins TRBV7-7 to TRBJ2-7; TRBD1 might be the D (7 bases). There are 13 residues in the CDR3. Per the germline V gene, CDR1 is SSHAT and CDR2 is FNYEAQ (reference sequence). CDR3 in amino acids: CASSLGGGNEQYF. CDR3 bases: TGTGCTAGCAGCTTAGGGGGCGGGAACGAGCAGTACTTC.

The rearrangement links TRBV20-1 to TRBJ1-1; TRBD1 might be the D (6 bases). Germline CDR1 and CDR2: DFQATT and SNEGSKA (reference sequence). The CDR3 contains 11 residues. Trimming shortened V by 4 bases and J by 10 bases, and 13 bases separated the two germline ends. The CDR3 here is CSAKGGGGAFF. CDR3 bases: TGCAGTGCTAAAGGGGGAGGAGGAGCTTTCTTT.

This clone occurred a few times. This chain's CDR3 is CASSLVVAGGTGELFF. In DNA form, the CDR3 reads TGTGCCAGCAGCTTGGTAGTTGCAGGTGGAACCGGGGAGCTGTTTTTT. The V call is TRBV5-6, the J call TRBJ2-2; no reliable D call. Trimming pared 0 bases from V and 5 bases from J, leaving 14 bases between. The CDR3 spans 16 residues. Looked up from germline, CDR1 is SGHDT and CDR2 is YYEEEE.

The rearrangement links TRBV29-1 to TRBJ2-2, with a possible D match to TRBD2 (7 bases). CDR3 length: 15 residues. The V gene lost 4 bases and the J gene lost 3 bases, with 15 bases spanning the gap. Germline V gives CDR1 SQVTM, CDR2 ANQGSEA. CDR3 bases: TGCAGCGTTGCGGGGGGCGCCGGACACACCGGGGAGCTGTTTTTT. Its translation is CSVAGGAGHTGELFF.

This clone showed up just a few times. This same CDR3 is encoded by further DNA sequences in the sample. The chain couples TRBV18 to TRBJ1-1, with TRBD1 matching over 7 bases. This CDR3 has 15 residues. V lost 3 bases to trimming and J lost 1 base; unmatched junction nucleotides: 5. Germline V gene lookup returns CDR1 KGHSH and CDR2 LQKENI. The CDR3 region has the DNA TGTGCCAGCTCACCTAGACAGGGAGGGAACACTGAAGCTTTCTTT. Translating gives CASSPRQGGNTEAFF.

The chain joins TRBV10-3 to TRBJ1-3; maybe TRBD1 (6 bases). Germline V gives CDR1 ENHRY, CDR2 SYGVKD. The CDR3 spans 15 residues. Trimming left V 4 bases short and J 4 bases short, with 14 bases between. CDR3 nucleotide sequence: TGTGCCATCAGTGTCTTACAGGGACCGGGAAACACCATATATTTT. The encoded protein is CAISVLQGPGNTIYF.

The CDR3, as DNA: TGTGCCAGCTCACCACTCGTTCCTGAAGCTTTCTTT. This encodes CASSPLVPEAFF. The gene calls are TRBV18 and TRBJ1-1; no firm D call. CDR3 length: 12 amino acids. V was pared by 1 base and J by 6 bases, with 6 bases between. Per germline, CDR1 KGHSH and CDR2 LQKENI.

The chain has TRBV7-2 and TRBJ2-5, with D perhaps matching TRBD1 or TRBD2 (5 bases each). The CDR3 has 16 residues. The germline V gene has CDR1 SGHTA and CDR2 FQGNSA. Trimming cost V 5 bases and J 0 bases, with 16 bases left between them. CDR3 region: CASSNHGTLYQETQYF. The CDR3 nucleotides read TGTGCCAGCAGCAACCACGGGACGTTGTACCAAGAGACCCAGTACTTC.

The rearrangement uses TRBV28 and TRBJ1-1; D is uncertain. Germline V gene data show CDR1 as MDHEN and CDR2 as SYDVKM. CDR3 length: 13 amino acids. The V and J ends lost 2 bases and 1 base respectively, with 5 bases between them. This CDR3 is CASSLMGNTEAFF. CDR3 bases: TGTGCCAGCAGTTTAATGGGGAACACTGAAGCTTTCTTT.

The rearrangement uses TRBV9 and TRBJ2-7; 7 nucleotides align to TRBD2. Trimming at V came to 0 bases and at J to 6 bases, leaving 9 bases not matched to a gene. The germline gives CDR1 SGDLS, CDR2 YYNGEE. The CDR3 has 15 amino acids. The CDR3 sequence: CASSVGAGQPGEQYF. CDR3 DNA sequence: TGTGCCAGCAGCGTAGGAGCGGGGCAGCCTGGCGAGCAGTACTTC. The complete variable domain, with remaining parts taken from reference TRBV9 and TRBJ2-7, reads DSGVTQTPKHLITATGQRVTLRCSPRSGDLSVYWYQQSLDQGLQFLIQYYNGEERAKGNILERFSAQQFPDLHSELNLSSLELGDSALYFCASSVGAGQPGEQYFGPGTRLTVT.

This clone was counted between two and nine times. The rearrangement uses TRBV20-1 and TRBJ2-7; D not certain. Trimming pared 4 bases from V and 3 bases from J, leaving 7 bases between. Per germline, CDR1 DFQATT and CDR2 SNEGSKA (reference sequence). The CDR3 sequence is 11 residues long. Here the CDR3 reads CSATPVYEQYF. The CDR3 DNA follows: TGCAGTGCTACGCCGGTCTACGAGCAGTACTTC.

This clone occurred a few times. The DNA of the CDR3 is TGTGCCAGCAGTGAATTGAGAACAGGGGGCTTTTCACCCCTCCACTTT. This encodes CASSELRTGGFSPLHF. This sequence joins TRBV25-1 and TRBJ1-6; 9 nucleotides match TRBD1. Germline-derived CDR1 and CDR2 are MGHDK and SYGVNS. The CDR3 spans 16 residues. The ends lost 1 base at V and 9 bases at J; junction bases unmatched: 7.

The V and J genes are TRBV2 and TRBJ2-7; a possible D gene is TRBD1 (6 bases). CDR1 SNHLY and CDR2 FYNNEI come from the germline V gene. This CDR3 is 15 amino acids long. V was shortened by 5 bases and J by 2 bases, with 16 bases between the two germline ends. CDR3 bases: TGTGCCAGCAGTCCTTACCGGGACACAGCCTACGAGCAGTACTTC. Amino acids: CASSPYRDTAYEQYF.

This chain connects TRBV7-2 to TRBJ2-1; 9 nucleotides align to TRBD1. The CDR3 sequence is 15 residues long. With 4 bases clipped from V and 4 bases from J, the junction kept 5 bases outside the gene matches. CDR1 SGHTA and CDR2 FQGNSA come from the germline V gene. The DNA for the CDR3 is TGTGCCAGCAGCTCGGGACAGGGATTATACAATGAGCAGTTCTTC. It is translated as CASSSGQGLYNEQFF.

As DNA, the CDR3 is TGTGCCAGCAGCCAGGGACACGCGGTGGGCTACAATGAGCAGTTCTTC. Protein sequence: CASSQGHAVGYNEQFF. The V gene is TRBV5-4, the J gene TRBJ2-1; D possibly corresponds to TRBD1 (6 bases). The CDR3 covers 16 residues. V lost 4 bases, J lost 3 bases, and 17 bases lay in between. The V gene's germline CDR1 is SGHNT and CDR2 YYREEE (reference sequence). The whole variable domain, filled in from reference TRBV5-4 and TRBJ2-1, reads ETGVTQSPTHLIKTRGQQVTLRCSSQSGHNTVSWYQQALGQGPQFIFQYYREEENGRGNFPPRFSGLQFPNYSSELNVNALELDDSALYLCASSQGHAVGYNEQFFGPGTRLTVL.

The chain carries TRBV9 and TRBJ2-2, with D perhaps assigned TRBD1 or TRBD2 (6 bases each). Germline lookup yields CDR1 SGDLS and CDR2 YYNGEE. Trimming removed 0 bases from V and 1 base from J, with 10 bases in between. This CDR3 is 16 amino acids long. CDR3 DNA: TGTGCCAGCAGCGTAGGGGGGGCCCTGAACACCGGGGAGCTGTTTTTT. This codes for CASSVGGALNTGELFF.

This chain connects TRBV5-6 to TRBJ2-7, with unresolved D. Germline CDR1 and CDR2: SGHDT and YYEEEE. This CDR3 spans 14 amino acids. The germline V and J ends were trimmed by 2 bases and 4 bases, with 13 bases remaining between them. The CDR3 loop is CASSFGDRGYEQYF. DNA for the CDR3: TGTGCCAGCAGCTTCGGAGACCGTGGGTACGAGCAGTACTTC.

V gene TRBV9 combines with J gene TRBJ2-3; 11 nucleotides agree with TRBD1. The CDR3 has 19 residues. The V and J ends lost 5 bases and 1 base, in that order; junction bases with no gene match: 15. The germline V gene encodes CDR1 SGDLS and CDR2 YYNGEE. DNA of the CDR3: TGTGCCAGCAGTCCCCTTCCCGGGACAGGGGGGGTCGGCACAGATACGCAGTATTTT. This codes for CASSPLPGTGGVGTDTQYF.

The chain links TRBV4-3 to TRBJ2-1; D is perhaps TRBD1 or TRBD2 (5 bases each). CDR3 length: 15 residues. Trimming left V 2 bases short and J 4 bases short, with 12 bases between. Per the germline V gene, CDR1 is LGHNA and CDR2 is YSLEER. CDR3 in amino acids: CASSQTGTDYNEQFF. Written as DNA, the CDR3 is TGCGCCAGCAGCCAAACTGGGACGGATTACAATGAGCAGTTCTTC.

This clone was picked up a small number of times. This chain uses TRBV5-1 with TRBJ2-7; TRBD1 matches 10 bases. The CDR3 is 14 amino acids. Germline assignment: CDR1 SGHRS and CDR2 YFSETQ. V gave up 4 bases and J gave up 5 bases; unmatched junction bases: 6. The CDR3 bases are TGCGCCAGCAGCCAACCCGGGACAGGGGACGAGCAGTACTTC. It codes for CASSQPGTGDEQYF.

The genes are TRBV2 and TRBJ2-7, with 7 nucleotides matching TRBD1. CDR1 SNHLY and CDR2 FYNNEI come from the germline V gene. Unmatched junction bases numbered 11, after V lost 7 bases and J lost 5 bases. The CDR3 extends over 14 amino acids. The CDR3 DNA reads as TGTGCCAGCAAATGGGACAGCGGCAAGGACGAGCAGTACTTC. It encodes CASKWDSGKDEQYF.

This chain joins TRBV4-2 and TRBJ1-5; D not resolved. CDR1 is LGHNA and CDR2 is YNFKEQ in the germline V gene. This CDR3 spans 13 amino acids. Trimming pared 0 bases from V and 6 bases from J, leaving 6 bases between. The chain's CDR3 is CASSQDLSQPQHF. In DNA form, the CDR3 reads TGTGCCAGCAGCCAAGATCTATCTCAGCCCCAGCATTTT.

This clone was detected a few times. V is TRBV5-1 and J is TRBJ2-5, with D unclear. CDR1 and CDR2 from the germline V gene are SGHRS and YFSETQ. The CDR3 spans 13 residues. V shed 7 bases and J shed 1 base, with 11 bases lying between them. The CDR3 spells CASGPGLQETQYF. The CDR3 nucleotides are TGCGCCAGCGGACCCGGGCTCCAAGAGACCCAGTACTTC.

The genes are TRBV7-9 and TRBJ2-3, with TRBD2 matching over 8 bases. Trimming took 1 base from V and 2 from J; bases not matched to a gene: 5. The CDR3 length is 16 residues. Germline CDR1 is SEHNR and CDR2 is FQNEAQ (reference sequence). The CDR3 nucleotides are TGTGCCAGCAGCTTAGGACTAGCGCGATACACAGATACGCAGTATTTT. It codes for CASSLGLARYTDTQYF.

This chain links TRBV18 with TRBJ1-5; 9 nucleotides match TRBD1. The CDR3 has 16 residues. Germline V CDR1 and CDR2: KGHSH, LQKENI. After removal of 3 bases from V and 4 bases from J, the junction contained 7 bases not matched to a gene. As DNA, the CDR3 is TGTGCCAGCTCACCGGGGACAGGGACTAAGAATCAGCCCCAGCATTTT. Translated: CASSPGTGTKNQPQHF.

This clone has a handful of counts. V usage is TRBV4-3 and J usage is TRBJ1-2; D is ambiguous. The ends were cut back, 1 base at V and 5 bases at J, with 11 bases in the middle. In germline, CDR1 is LGHNA, CDR2 YSLEER. The CDR3 length is 14 residues. The CDR3: CASSQGGGKYGYTF. DNA of the CDR3: TGCGCCAGCAGCCAAGGCGGAGGGAAATATGGCTACACCTTC.

This clone was recorded a few times. J is TRBJ2-2 and V is TRBV4-3; 7 bases are a match to TRBD1. CDR1 and CDR2 from the germline V gene are LGHNA and YSLEER. The CDR3 runs to 14 residues. The junction had 5 bases not matched to a gene; V was cut back by 6 bases and J by 4 bases. The chain's CDR3 is CASRRQGITGELFF. CDR3 nucleotide sequence: TGCGCCAGCAGACGACAGGGAATCACCGGGGAGCTGTTTTTT.